The 21 T cell receptor beta chains presented below share a single source sample, sequenced in a study of T cells in Graves' hyperthyroidism and ophthalmopathy. TCR beta CDR3 sequences were amplified from RNA transcripts. Carried out on the TCR CDR3, a first-round RT-PCR used the HTBI primer set. TCRdb fed the multiplex PCR reads into MiXCR, producing one record per CDR3 protein. The sample has about 840,000 distinct CDR3 sequences; roughly 37% are singletons. Specimen: blood. The receptor set was obtained from a man aged 18 to 29 with Graves' hyperthyroidism.

The chain has TRBV27 and TRBJ1-5; maybe TRBD1 (5 bases). Between the trimmed V and J ends, which lost 6 bases and 1 base, there was a span of 7 bases. The germline V gene has CDR1 MNHEY and CDR2 SMNVEV (reference sequence). This CDR3 has 13 amino acids. In DNA, the CDR3 is TGTGCCAGCAGGGGACGGAGCAATCAGCCCCAGCATTTT. Its protein is CASRGRSNQPQHF.

In its sample, this clonotype was seen a few times. The rearrangement joins TRBV5-6 to TRBJ2-5; weak D call: TRBD1 (5 bases). This CDR3 has 15 residues. Trimming pared 0 bases from V and 9 bases from J, leaving 18 bases between. Germline V gene data show CDR1 as SGHDT and CDR2 as YYEEEE. CDR3 residues: CASSLGGESPRAQYF. CDR3 DNA sequence: TGTGCCAGCAGCTTGGGCGGTGAGTCCCCCAGGGCCCAGTACTTC.

This clonotype was seen only a few times. The gene calls are TRBV5-1 and TRBJ1-1; 10 bases map to TRBD1. This CDR3 contains 17 residues. Trimming at V came to 0 bases and at J to 0 bases, leaving 5 bases not matched to a gene. Looked up from germline, CDR1 is SGHRS and CDR2 is YFSETQ. CDR3 residues: CASSLEPGQGLNTEAFF. DNA of the CDR3: TGCGCCAGCAGCTTGGAACCGGGACAGGGGCTGAACACTGAAGCTTTCTTT.

This clonotype was recorded at least ten times. The rearrangement links TRBV7-9 to TRBJ2-5; a weak D match, TRBD2 (7 bases). The germline V and J ends were trimmed by 4 bases and 5 bases, with 11 bases remaining between them. CDR3 length: 13 residues. The germline V gene encodes CDR1 SEHNR and CDR2 FQNEAQ (reference sequence). The CDR3 DNA reads as TGTGCCAGCAGCTCCGGGGGGCGGGAGACCCAGTACTTC. Residues: CASSSGGRETQYF.

This clonotype was seen a few times. The chain carries TRBV5-1 and TRBJ2-7; D remains ambiguous. The germline gives CDR1 SGHRS, CDR2 YFSETQ. Trimming took 4 bases from V and 3 from J, leaving 14 bases between them. CDR3 length: 14 residues. CDR3 coding DNA: TGCGCCAGCAGCCAAGATTGGGCAGGCTACGAGCAGTACTTC. Protein: CASSQDWAGYEQYF.

The chain recombines TRBV9 with TRBJ1-4; D is ambiguous. Deletions cut 4 bases from V and 6 bases from J, with 10 bases between. Germline V CDR1 and CDR2: SGDLS, YYNGEE. The length of the CDR3 is 13 residues. The CDR3 is CASSPPADEKLFF. Here the CDR3 DNA reads TGTGCCAGCAGCCCCCCGGCGGATGAAAAACTGTTTTTT.

The gene calls are TRBV29-1 and TRBJ1-1, with D maybe TRBD1 (5 bases). The CDR3 loop spans 15 amino acids. Trimming took 7 bases from V and 1 from J, leaving 19 bases between them. The germline V gene has CDR1 SQVTM and CDR2 ANQGSEA. The CDR3 here is CSATNSGDPNTEAFF. CDR3 bases: TGCAGCGCTACGAACTCTGGGGACCCGAACACTGAAGCTTTCTTT.

The sample holds a few counts of this clonotype. J is TRBJ2-2 and V is TRBV7-3, with TRBD2 matching over 7 bases. Germline V lookup: CDR1 SGHTA, CDR2 FQGTGA. V shed 3 bases, J shed 4 bases, and the junction held 8 bases outside the gene matches. This CDR3 is built from 16 residues. CDR3 DNA: TGTGCCAGCAGCTTGGGGGGGAGCGTCCCCACCGGGGAGCTGTTTTTT. Encoded protein: CASSLGGSVPTGELFF.

This clonotype has a count of ten or more. V is TRBV10-3 and J is TRBJ2-5, with D perhaps being TRBD1 or TRBD2 (6 bases each). This CDR3 spans 13 amino acids. The V end lost 10 bases, the J end lost 5 bases, and 17 bases lay between the germline ends. Germline loops: CDR1 ENHRY, CDR2 SYGVKD. CDR3 residues: CATLRGAMETQYF. In DNA form, the CDR3 reads TGTGCCACACTGAGGGGGGCTATGGAGACCCAGTACTTC.

This chain connects TRBV7-2 to TRBJ2-2, with 12 bases lining up with TRBD2. With V trimmed by 3 bases and J by 5 bases, 10 bases remained unmatched. The CDR3 spans 18 residues. Germline CDR1 SGHTA, CDR2 FQGNSA. For the CDR3, the DNA is TGTGCCAGCAGCTTGACTAGCGGGGGCCTAGCGGTTACCGGGGAGCTGTTTTTT. It is translated as CASSLTSGGLAVTGELFF.

Ten or more counts support this clonotype. The chain employs TRBV9 and TRBJ2-5, with unresolved D. Trimming pared 3 bases from V and 5 bases from J, leaving 11 bases between. CDR1 SGDLS and CDR2 YYNGEE come from the germline V gene. The CDR3 has 13 amino acids. The CDR3 region is CASSAPNGETQYF. In nucleotides, the CDR3 is TGTGCCAGCAGCGCCCCAAACGGGGAGACCCAGTACTTC.

The gene calls are TRBV4-1 and TRBJ2-5; the D gene is possibly TRBD1 (6 bases). The germline V gene has CDR1 MGHRA and CDR2 YSYEKL. The CDR3 is 15 amino acids. V lost 1 base, J lost 2 bases, and 11 bases lay in between. For the CDR3, the DNA is TGCGCCAGCAGCCAAGCTCCGGACAGACAAGAGACCCAGTACTTC. Translated: CASSQAPDRQETQYF.

At least ten counts were recorded for this clonotype. The rearrangement joins TRBV29-1 to TRBJ1-2, with TRBD1 as a possible D gene (6 bases). The CDR3 totals 11 residues. In germline, CDR1 is SQVTM, CDR2 ANQGSEA. With 6 bases removed from V and 6 bases from J, the gap between germline ends came to 11 bases. Here the CDR3 DNA reads TGCAGCGTGATAGGACAGCATGGCTACACCTTC. This encodes CSVIGQHGYTF.

The chain combines TRBV7-8 with TRBJ2-6; tentatively, D is TRBD2 (6 bases). The V and J ends lost 5 bases and 0 bases respectively, with 14 bases between them. The germline V gene encodes CDR1 SGHVS and CDR2 FQNEAQ. This CDR3 contains 17 residues. CDR3 in amino acids: CASSPLSGDSGANVLTF. The CDR3 coding sequence is TGTGCCAGCAGCCCGTTATCGGGAGACTCTGGGGCCAACGTCCTGACTTTC. The variable domain in full, with the rest retrieved from reference TRBV7-8 and TRBJ2-6, is GAGVSQSPRYKVAKRGQDVALRCDPISGHVSLFWYQQALGQGPEFLTYFQNEAQLDKSGLPSDRFFAERPEGSVSTLKIQRTQQEDSAVYLCASSPLSGDSGANVLTFGAGSRLTVL.

This chain links TRBV6-5 with TRBJ2-3; D may be TRBD2 (6 bases). The CDR3 extends over 14 amino acids. Germline-derived CDR1 and CDR2 are MNHEY and SVGAGI. Trimming shortened V by 4 bases and J by 0 bases, and 8 bases separated the two germline ends. The CDR3 DNA reads TGTGCCAGCAGTTTTGGGACTAGCACAGATACGCAGTATTTT. Protein: CASSFGTSTDTQYF.

This clonotype was recorded many times. This chain connects TRBV24-1 to TRBJ1-5; D is unresolved. Trimming took 0 bases from V and 1 from J, leaving 3 bases between them. Germline CDR1 is KGHDR and CDR2 is SFDVKD. The CDR3 extends over 14 amino acids. CDR3: CATSDLSSNQPQHF. CDR3 DNA: TGTGCCACCAGTGATTTGTCCAGCAATCAGCCCCAGCATTTT.

This clonotype was detected ten times or more. CDR3 protein: CSAKTELPEAFF. As DNA, the CDR3 is TGCAGTGCTAAGACAGAGCTCCCTGAAGCTTTCTTT. The chain is built from TRBV20-1 and TRBJ1-1; D may be TRBD1 (5 bases). This CDR3 has 12 amino acids. V was trimmed by 4 bases and J by 6 bases, leaving 12 bases between them. Germline assignment: CDR1 DFQATT and CDR2 SNEGSKA (reference sequence).

In its sample, this clonotype was seen many times. The chain is built from TRBV9 and TRBJ1-1; weak D call: TRBD1 (6 bases). CDR1 and CDR2 (germline): SGDLS, YYNGEE. The CDR3 loop spans 14 amino acids. The ends were cut back, 3 bases at V and 0 bases at J, with 9 bases in the middle. CDR3 residues: CASSGTGLNTEAFF. CDR3 sequence (DNA): TGTGCCAGCAGCGGAACAGGGTTGAACACTGAAGCTTTCTTT.

V is TRBV4-1 and J is TRBJ2-7, with D perhaps TRBD1 or TRBD2 (5 bases each). The CDR3 totals 11 residues. Trimming left V 3 bases short and J 10 bases short, with 10 bases between. In germline, CDR1 is MGHRA, CDR2 YSYEKL. The CDR3 sequence is CASSHRDAQYF. In DNA form, the CDR3 reads TGCGCCAGCAGCCATAGGGACGCACAGTACTTC.

The chain carries TRBV6-6 and TRBJ1-5; the D is unclear. Germline V lookup: CDR1 MNHNY, CDR2 SVGAGI (reference sequence). The V end was cut by 1 base, the J end by 5 bases, with 12 bases between. The length of the CDR3 is 15 residues. CDR3 region: CASSYFPQADQPQHF. Written as DNA, the CDR3 is TGTGCCAGCAGTTACTTCCCCCAGGCCGATCAGCCCCAGCATTTT.

The V call is TRBV11-2, the J call TRBJ2-7, with D hard to call. CDR1 is SGHAT, CDR2 FQNNGV, per germline. The CDR3 runs 14 residues. Trimming removed 5 bases from V and 0 bases from J, with 11 bases in between. CDR3 in DNA: TGTGCCAGCAGCGTCGGACGGTACTCCTACGAGCAGTACTTC. It yields the protein CASSVGRYSYEQYF.